This T cell receptor beta chain came from a study of blood T cell repertoires in COVID-19. Study in general: Sample material is recorded as cDNA or gDNA derived from T cells, B-cell-depleted T cells, or PBMCs.

The CDR3 is made up of 14 amino acids. Between the trimmed V and J ends, which lost 1 base and 3 bases, there was a span of 10 bases. Germline CDR1 SGHTA, CDR2 FQGNSA. Authors' data handling: How many nucleated cells were present was estimated from reference gene primer amplification. The assay was immunoSEQ multiplex PCR, and TCRdb's table has in-frame clones only and misses some. That table furnishes V, J and clone size, whereas the DNA furnished D and trimming. Seen here are 50,000 to 70,000 clones, approximately 79% observed once, and the top ten hold approximately 3.8%. Sequenced input: peripheral blood. This chain uses TRBV7-2 with TRBJ2-7; D may be TRBD2 (5 bases). The TCR sequence derives from a man in his sixties with acute or convalescent COVID-19. CDR3 bases: TGTGCCAGCAGCTTAGGCCCTAGCAGCTACGAGCAGTACTTC. Protein sequence: CASSLGPSSYEQYF. Using reference TRBV7-2 and TRBJ2-7 for the parts outside the CDR3, the full variable domain is GAGVSQSPSNKVTEKGKDVELRCDPISGHTALYWYRQSLGQGLEFLIYFQGNSAPDKSGLPSDRFSAERTGGSVSTLTIQRTQQEDSAVYLCASSLGPSSYEQYFGPGTRLTVT.